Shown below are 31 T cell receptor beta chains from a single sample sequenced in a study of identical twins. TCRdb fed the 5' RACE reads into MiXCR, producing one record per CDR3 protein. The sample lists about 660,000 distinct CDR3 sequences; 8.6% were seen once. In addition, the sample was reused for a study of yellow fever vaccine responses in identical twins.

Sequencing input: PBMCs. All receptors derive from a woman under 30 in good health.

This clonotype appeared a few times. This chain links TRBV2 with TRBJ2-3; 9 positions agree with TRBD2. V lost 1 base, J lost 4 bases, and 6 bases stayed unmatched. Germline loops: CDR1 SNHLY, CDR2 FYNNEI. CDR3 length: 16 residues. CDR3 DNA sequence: TGTGCCAGCAGTGAAGAGGCGGGAGGGCCCCCAGATACGCAGTATTTT. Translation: CASSEEAGGPPDTQYF.

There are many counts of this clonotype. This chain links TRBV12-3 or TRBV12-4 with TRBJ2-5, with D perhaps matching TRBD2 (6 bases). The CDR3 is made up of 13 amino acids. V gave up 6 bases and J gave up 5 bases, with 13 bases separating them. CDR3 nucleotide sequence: TGTGCCAGCAGCCCAGGTGCGGGGGAGACCCAGTACTTC. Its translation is CASSPGAGETQYF.

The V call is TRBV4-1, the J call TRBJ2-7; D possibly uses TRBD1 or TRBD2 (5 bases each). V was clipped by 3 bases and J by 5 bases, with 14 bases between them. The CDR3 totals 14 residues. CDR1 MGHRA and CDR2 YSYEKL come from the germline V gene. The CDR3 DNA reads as TGCGCCAGCAGCCAGGGACCGAACGGGAACGAGCAGTACTTC. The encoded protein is CASSQGPNGNEQYF.

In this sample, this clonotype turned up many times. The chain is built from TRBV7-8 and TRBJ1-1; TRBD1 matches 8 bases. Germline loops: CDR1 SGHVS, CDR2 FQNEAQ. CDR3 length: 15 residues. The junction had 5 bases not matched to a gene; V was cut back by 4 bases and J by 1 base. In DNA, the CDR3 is TGTGCCAGCAGCTGGACAGGGCTCGGGAACACTGAAGCTTTCTTT. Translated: CASSWTGLGNTEAFF. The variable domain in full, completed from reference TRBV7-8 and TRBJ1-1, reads GAGVSQSPRYKVAKRGQDVALRCDPISGHVSLFWYQQALGQGPEFLTYFQNEAQLDKSGLPSDRFFAERPEGSVSTLKIQRTQQEDSAVYLCASSWTGLGNTEAFFGQGTRLTVV.

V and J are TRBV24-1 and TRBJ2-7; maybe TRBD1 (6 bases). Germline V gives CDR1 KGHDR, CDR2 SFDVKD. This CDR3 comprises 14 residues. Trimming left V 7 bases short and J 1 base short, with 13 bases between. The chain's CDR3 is CATSHSGQSYEQYF. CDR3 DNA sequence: TGTGCCACCAGCCATTCAGGACAGTCCTACGAGCAGTACTTC.

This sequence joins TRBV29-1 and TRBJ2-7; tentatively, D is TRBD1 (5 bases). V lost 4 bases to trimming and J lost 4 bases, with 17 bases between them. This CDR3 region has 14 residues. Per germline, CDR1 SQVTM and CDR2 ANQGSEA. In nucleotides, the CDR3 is TGCAGCGTTGTTGAGCAGGGTACTATTTACGAGCAGTACTTC. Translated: CSVVEQGTIYEQYF.

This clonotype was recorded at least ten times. CDR3 sequence: CSVQTGGTDTQYF. The CDR3 bases are TGCAGCGTCCAGACAGGGGGCACAGATACGCAGTATTTT. The chain employs TRBV29-1 and TRBJ2-3, with TRBD1 matching 8 bases. The CDR3 spans 13 residues. V lost 6 bases and J lost 1; bases outside the gene matches: 3. CDR1 is SQVTM and CDR2 is ANQGSEA in the germline V gene.

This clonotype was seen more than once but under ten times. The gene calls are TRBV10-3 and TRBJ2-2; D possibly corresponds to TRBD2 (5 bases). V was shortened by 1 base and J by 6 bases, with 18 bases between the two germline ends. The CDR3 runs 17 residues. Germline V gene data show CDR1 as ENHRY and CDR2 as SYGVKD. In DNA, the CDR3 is TGTGCCATCAGTGAGTTACAGCCTGGGATTAGCGCCGGGGAGCTGTTTTTT. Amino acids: CAISELQPGISAGELFF.

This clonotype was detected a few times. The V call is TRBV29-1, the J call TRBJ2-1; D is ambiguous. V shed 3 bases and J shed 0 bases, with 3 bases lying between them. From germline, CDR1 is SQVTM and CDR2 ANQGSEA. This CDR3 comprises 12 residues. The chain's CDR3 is CSVEVSYNEQFF. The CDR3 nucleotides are TGCAGCGTTGAGGTCTCCTACAATGAGCAGTTCTTC.

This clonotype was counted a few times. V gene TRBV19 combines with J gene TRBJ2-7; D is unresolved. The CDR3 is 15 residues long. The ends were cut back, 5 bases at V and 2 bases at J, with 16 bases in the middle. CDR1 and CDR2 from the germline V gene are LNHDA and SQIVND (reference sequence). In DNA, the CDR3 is TGTGCCAGTAGTGCAAGAAGCCTCCAGGCCTACGAGCAGTACTTC. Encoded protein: CASSARSLQAYEQYF.

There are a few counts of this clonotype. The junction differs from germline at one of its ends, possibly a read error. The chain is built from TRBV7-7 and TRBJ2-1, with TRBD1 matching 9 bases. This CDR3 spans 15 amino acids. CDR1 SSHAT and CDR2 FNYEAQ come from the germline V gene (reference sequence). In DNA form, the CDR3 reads TGTGCTAGCAGCAAGGGACAGGGCACCTACAATGAGCAGTTCTTC. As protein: CASSKGQGTYNEQFF.

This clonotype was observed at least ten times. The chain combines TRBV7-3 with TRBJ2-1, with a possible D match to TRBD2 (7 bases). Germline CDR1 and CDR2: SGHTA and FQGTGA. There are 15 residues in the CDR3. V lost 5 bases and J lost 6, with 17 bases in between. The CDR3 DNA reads TGTGCCAGCAGCCAGGGCGCGGGGGCCCTCAATGAGCAGTTCTTC. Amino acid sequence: CASSQGAGALNEQFF.

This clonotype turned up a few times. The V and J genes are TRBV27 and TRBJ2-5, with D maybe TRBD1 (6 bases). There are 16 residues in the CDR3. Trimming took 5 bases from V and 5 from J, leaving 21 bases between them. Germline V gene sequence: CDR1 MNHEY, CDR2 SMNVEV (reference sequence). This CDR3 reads CASSPYSTGPGETQYF. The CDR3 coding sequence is TGTGCCAGCAGTCCTTACTCGACAGGCCCTGGGGAGACCCAGTACTTC.

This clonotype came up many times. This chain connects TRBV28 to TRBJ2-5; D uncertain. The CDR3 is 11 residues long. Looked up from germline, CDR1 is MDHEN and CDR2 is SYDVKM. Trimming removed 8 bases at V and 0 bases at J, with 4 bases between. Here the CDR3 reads CASGYQETQYF. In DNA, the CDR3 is TGTGCCAGCGGATACCAAGAGACCCAGTACTTC.

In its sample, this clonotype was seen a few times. In DNA, the CDR3 is TGCGCCAGCAGCTTTTGGGGGAACACAGATACGCAGTATTTT. Translating gives CASSFWGNTDTQYF. V is TRBV5-1 and J is TRBJ2-3; D possibly uses TRBD1 or TRBD2 (5 bases each). In germline, CDR1 is SGHRS, CDR2 YFSETQ. Trimming stripped 2 bases from V and 2 bases from J, with 9 bases between. The CDR3 length is 14 residues. The full variable domain, its missing parts supplied by reference TRBV5-1 and TRBJ2-3, is KAGVTQTPRYLIKTRGQQVTLSCSPISGHRSVSWYQQTPGQGLQFLFEYFSETQRNKGNFPGRFSGRQFSNSRSEMNVSTLELGDSALYLCASSFWGNTDTQYFGPGTRLTVL.

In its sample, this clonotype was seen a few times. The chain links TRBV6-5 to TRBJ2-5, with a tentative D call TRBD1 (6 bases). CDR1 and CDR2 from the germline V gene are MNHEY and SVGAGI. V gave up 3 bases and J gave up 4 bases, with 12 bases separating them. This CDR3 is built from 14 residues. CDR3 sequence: CASSYRTATETQYF. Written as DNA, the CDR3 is TGTGCCAGCAGTTATCGGACAGCGACAGAGACCCAGTACTTC.

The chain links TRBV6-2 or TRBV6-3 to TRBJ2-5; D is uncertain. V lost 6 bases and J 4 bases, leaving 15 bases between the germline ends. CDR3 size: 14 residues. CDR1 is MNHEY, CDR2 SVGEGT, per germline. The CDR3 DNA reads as TGTGCCAGCAGGCGTCCTTCTATGGGAGAGACCCAGTACTTC. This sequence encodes CASRRPSMGETQYF.

DNA for the CDR3: TGTGCCAGCAGCCCGGGACAGGGGACCCAGTACTTC. Protein: CASSPGQGTQYF. V usage is TRBV7-2 and J usage is TRBJ2-5; TRBD1 matches at 9 bases. Trimming removed 5 bases from V and 7 bases from J; junction bases left unmatched: 2. Germline CDR1 is SGHTA and CDR2 is FQGNSA. CDR3 size: 12 residues.

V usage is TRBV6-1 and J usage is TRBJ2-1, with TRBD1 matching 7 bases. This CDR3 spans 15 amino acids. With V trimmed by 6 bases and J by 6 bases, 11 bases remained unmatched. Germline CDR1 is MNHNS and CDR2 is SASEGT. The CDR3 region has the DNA TGTGCCAGCAGCCCACCGGGACAGACCTCCAATGAGCAGTTCTTC. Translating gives CASSPPGQTSNEQFF.

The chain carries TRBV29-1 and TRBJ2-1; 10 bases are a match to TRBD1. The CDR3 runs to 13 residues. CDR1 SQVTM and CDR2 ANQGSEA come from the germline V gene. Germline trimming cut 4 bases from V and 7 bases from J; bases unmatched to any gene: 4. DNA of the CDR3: TGCAGCGTTGGACAGGGGGCGCGAAATGAGCAGTTCTTC. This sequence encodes CSVGQGARNEQFF.

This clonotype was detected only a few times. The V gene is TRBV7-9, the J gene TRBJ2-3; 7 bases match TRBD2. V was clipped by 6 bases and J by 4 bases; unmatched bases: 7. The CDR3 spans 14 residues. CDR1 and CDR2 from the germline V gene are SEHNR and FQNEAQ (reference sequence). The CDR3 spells CASSTRGDSDTQYF. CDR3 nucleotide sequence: TGTGCCAGCAGTACCCGGGGGGATTCAGATACGCAGTATTTT.

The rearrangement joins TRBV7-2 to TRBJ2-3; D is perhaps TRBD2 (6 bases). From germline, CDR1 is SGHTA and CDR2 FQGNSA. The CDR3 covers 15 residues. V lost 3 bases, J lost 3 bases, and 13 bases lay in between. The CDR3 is CASSFGNSGTDTQYF. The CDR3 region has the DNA TGTGCCAGCAGCTTCGGCAATAGCGGAACAGATACGCAGTATTTT.

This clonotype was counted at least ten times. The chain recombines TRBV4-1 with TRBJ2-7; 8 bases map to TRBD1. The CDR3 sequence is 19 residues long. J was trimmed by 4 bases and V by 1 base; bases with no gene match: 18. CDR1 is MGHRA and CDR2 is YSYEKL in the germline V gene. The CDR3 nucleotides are TGCGCCAGCAGCCAAGTTCCGACAGGGGCGCCCGGCTGGGATTACGAGCAGTACTTC. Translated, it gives CASSQVPTGAPGWDYEQYF.

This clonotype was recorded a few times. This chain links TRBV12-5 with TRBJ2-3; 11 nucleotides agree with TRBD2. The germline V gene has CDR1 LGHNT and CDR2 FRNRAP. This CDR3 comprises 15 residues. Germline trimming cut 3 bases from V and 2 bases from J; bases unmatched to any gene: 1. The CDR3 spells CASGFSGGDTDTQYF. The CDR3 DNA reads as TGTGCTAGTGGTTTTAGCGGGGGGGACACAGATACGCAGTATTTT. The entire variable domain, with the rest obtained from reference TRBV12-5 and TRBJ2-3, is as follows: DARVTQTPRHKVTEMGQEVTMRCQPILGHNTVFWYRQTMMQGLELLAYFRNRAPLDDSGMPKDRFSAEMPDATLATLKIQPSEPRDSAVYFCASGFSGGDTDTQYFGPGTRLTVL.

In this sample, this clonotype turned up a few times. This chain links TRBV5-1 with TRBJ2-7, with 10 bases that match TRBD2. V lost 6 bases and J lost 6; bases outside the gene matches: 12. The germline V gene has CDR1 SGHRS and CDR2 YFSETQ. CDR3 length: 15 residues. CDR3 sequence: CASKNVASGRGEQYF. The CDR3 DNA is TGCGCCAGCAAGAACGTGGCTAGCGGGAGAGGCGAGCAGTACTTC.

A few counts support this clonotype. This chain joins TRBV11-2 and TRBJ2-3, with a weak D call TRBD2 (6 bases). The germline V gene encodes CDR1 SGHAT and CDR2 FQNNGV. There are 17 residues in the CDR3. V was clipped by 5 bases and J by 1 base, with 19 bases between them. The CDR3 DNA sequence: TGTGCCAGCAGCCCAGCCCGGGACTTTTCTGGCACAGATACGCAGTATTTT. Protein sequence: CASSPARDFSGTDTQYF.

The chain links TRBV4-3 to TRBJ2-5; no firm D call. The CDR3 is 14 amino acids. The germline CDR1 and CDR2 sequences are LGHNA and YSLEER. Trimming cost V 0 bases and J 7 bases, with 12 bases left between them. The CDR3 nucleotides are TGCGCCAGCAGCCAAGATTACTCCCGTAGGACCCAGTACTTC. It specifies CASSQDYSRRTQYF.

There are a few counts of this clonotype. Here the CDR3 DNA reads TGTGCCAGCAGCCAGGACAGGGTCGGCAATCAGCCCCAGCATTTT. It encodes CASSQDRVGNQPQHF. The gene calls are TRBV5-5 and TRBJ1-5; TRBD1 agrees at 8 bases. This CDR3 has 15 residues. CDR1 and CDR2 (germline): SGHKS, YYEKEE (reference sequence). With V trimmed by 4 bases and J by 2 bases, 5 bases remained unmatched.

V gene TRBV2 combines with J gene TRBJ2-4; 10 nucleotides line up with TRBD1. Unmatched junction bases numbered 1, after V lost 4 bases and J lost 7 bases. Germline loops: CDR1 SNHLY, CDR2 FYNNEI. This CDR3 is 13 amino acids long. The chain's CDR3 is CASSGQGANIQYF. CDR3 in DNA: TGTGCCAGCAGTGGACAGGGGGCGAACATTCAGTACTTC.

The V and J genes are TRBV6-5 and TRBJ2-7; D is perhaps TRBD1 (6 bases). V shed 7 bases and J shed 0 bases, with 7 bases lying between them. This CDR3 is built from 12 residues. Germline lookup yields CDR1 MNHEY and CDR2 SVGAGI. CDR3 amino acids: CASTGHSYEQYF. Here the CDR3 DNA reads TGTGCCAGCACGGGACACTCCTACGAGCAGTACTTC.

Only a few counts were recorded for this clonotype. The CDR3 protein is CASSLHRSNEQFF. The DNA for the CDR3 is TGTGCCAGCAGCTTGCACCGAAGCAATGAGCAGTTCTTC. The chain employs TRBV5-8 and TRBJ2-1; D not certain. The CDR3 runs to 13 residues. Germline CDR1 and CDR2: SGHTS and YDEGEE. V lost 1 base to trimming and J lost 6 bases, with 8 bases between them.